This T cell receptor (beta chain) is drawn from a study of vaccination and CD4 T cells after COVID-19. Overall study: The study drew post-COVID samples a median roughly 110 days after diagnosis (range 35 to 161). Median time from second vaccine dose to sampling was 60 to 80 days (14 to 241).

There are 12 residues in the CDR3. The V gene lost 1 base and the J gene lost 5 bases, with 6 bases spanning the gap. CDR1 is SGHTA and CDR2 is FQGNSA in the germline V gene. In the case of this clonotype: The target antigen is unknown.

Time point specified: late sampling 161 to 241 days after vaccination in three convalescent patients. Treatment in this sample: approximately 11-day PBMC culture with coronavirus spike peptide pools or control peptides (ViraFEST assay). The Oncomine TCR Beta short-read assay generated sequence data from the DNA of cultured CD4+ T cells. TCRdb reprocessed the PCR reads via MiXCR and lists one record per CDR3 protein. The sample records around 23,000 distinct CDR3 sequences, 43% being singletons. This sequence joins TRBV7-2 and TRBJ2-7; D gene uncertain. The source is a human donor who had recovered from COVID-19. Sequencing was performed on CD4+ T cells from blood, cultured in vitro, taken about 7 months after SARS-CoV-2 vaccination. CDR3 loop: CASSLVVNEQYF. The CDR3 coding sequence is TGTGCCAGCAGCTTAGTCGTGAACGAGCAGTACTTC.